The 2 T cell receptor beta chains below all came from one sample that was sequenced in a study of STAT3 mutations in large granular lymphocyte leukemia. The protocol was immunoSEQ multiplex PCR, while the TCRdb copy is restricted to in-frame clones and leaves out a portion. The data contain about 42,000 clones, about 81% of them singletons. No antigen has been assigned to these receptors. Findings and limits, study-wide: Every T-cell large granular lymphocyte leukemia patient had at least one immunodominant TCR beta clonotype.

Sequenced sample: PBMCs. The receptors stem from a human donor with T large granular lymphocyte leukemia. Some clones in this sample may be carry-over from other donors' samples.

This clone was found a few times. The chain uses TRBV4-1 and TRBJ1-6, with a possible D match to TRBD1 (5 bases). The V end was cut by 3 bases, the J end by 8 bases, with 11 bases between. The germline V gene has CDR1 MGHRA and CDR2 YSYEKL. CDR3 size: 14 residues. The CDR3 DNA follows: TGCGCCAGCAGCCAGGGTACAGGTTATTCACCCCTCCACTTT. Translating gives CASSQGTGYSPLHF.

The chain joins TRBV5-1 to TRBJ1-1; 7 positions match TRBD1. V shed 0 bases and J 3 bases; nucleotides not matched to a gene: 8. CDR1 is SGHRS, CDR2 YFSETQ, per germline. The CDR3 covers 16 residues. This CDR3 reads CASSLETGRVDTEAFF. As DNA, the CDR3 is TGCGCCAGCAGCTTGGAGACAGGGAGGGTAGACACTGAAGCTTTCTTT.